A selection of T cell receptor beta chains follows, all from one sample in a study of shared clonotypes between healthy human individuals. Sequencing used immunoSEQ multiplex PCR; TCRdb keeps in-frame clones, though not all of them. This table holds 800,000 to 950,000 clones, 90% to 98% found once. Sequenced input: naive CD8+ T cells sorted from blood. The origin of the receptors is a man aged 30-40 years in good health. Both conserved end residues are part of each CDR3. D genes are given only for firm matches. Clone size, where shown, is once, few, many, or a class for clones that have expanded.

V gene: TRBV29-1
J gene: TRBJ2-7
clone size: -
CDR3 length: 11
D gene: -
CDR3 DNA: TGCAGCGTTCTGGAGAGGAACGAGCAGTACTTC
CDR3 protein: CSVLERNEQYF

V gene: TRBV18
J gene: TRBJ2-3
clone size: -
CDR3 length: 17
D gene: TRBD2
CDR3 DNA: TGTGCCAGCTCACCACCCGTAGCGGGGGAGAAGGCAGATACGCAGTATTTT
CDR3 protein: CASSPPVAGEKADTQYF

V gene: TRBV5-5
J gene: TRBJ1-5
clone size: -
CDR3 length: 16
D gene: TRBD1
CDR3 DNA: TGTGCCAGCAGCAAGACAGGGGTGCAGATCAATCAGCCCCAGCATTTT
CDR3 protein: CASSKTGVQINQPQHF

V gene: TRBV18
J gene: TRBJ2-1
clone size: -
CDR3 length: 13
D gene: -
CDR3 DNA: TGTGCCAGCTCACCAGAGGGGTACAATGAGCAGTTCTTC
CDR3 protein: CASSPEGYNEQFF

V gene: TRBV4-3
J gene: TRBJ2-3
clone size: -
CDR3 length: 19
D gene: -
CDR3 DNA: TGCGCCAGCAGCCAAGACTTACCCCTAGGCCTGGTTAGCACAGATACGCAGTATTTT
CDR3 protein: CASSQDLPLGLVSTDTQYF

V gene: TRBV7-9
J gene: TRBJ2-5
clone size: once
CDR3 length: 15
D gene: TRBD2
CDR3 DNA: TGTGCCAGCAGCCCGGTGGCGGGAGGGCAAGAGACCCAGTACTTC
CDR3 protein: CASSPVAGGQETQYF

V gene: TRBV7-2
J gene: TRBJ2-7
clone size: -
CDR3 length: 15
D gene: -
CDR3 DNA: TGTGCCAGCAGGGAGGGTCCAGGGTTATCCTACGAGCAGTACTTC
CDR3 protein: CASREGPGLSYEQYF

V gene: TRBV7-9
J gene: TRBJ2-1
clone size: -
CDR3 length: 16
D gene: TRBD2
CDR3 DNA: TGTGCCAGCAGCGGAGGTAGCGGGAGGGCTCCACCCGAGCAGTTCTTC
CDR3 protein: CASSGGSGRAPPEQFF

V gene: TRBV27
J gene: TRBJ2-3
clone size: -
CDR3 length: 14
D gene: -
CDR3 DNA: TGTGCCAGCAGTTTACGACAGAGGGCAGATACGCAGTATTTT
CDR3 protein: CASSLRQRADTQYF

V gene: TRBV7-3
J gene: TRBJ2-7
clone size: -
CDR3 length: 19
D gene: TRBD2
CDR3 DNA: TGTGCCAGCAGCCCCGGACTAGCGGGAAGTTCTATCCTATGGGACGAGCAGTACTTC
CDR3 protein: CASSPGLAGSSILWDEQYF

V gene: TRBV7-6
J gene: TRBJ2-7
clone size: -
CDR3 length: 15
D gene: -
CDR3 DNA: TGTGCCAGCAGCTCTCCCCAAACAGGTTTCTACGAGCAGTACTTC
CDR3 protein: CASSSPQTGFYEQYF

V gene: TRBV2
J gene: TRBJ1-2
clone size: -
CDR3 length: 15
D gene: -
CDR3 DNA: TGTGCCAGCAGTGGAGCCGGAGGCGGCTATCTCGGCTACACCTTC
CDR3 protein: CASSGAGGGYLGYTF

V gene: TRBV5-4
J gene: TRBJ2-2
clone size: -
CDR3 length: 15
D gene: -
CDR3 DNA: TGTGCCAGCAGCTTGTATACATCACGGACCGGGGAGCTGTTTTTT
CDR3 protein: CASSLYTSRTGELFF

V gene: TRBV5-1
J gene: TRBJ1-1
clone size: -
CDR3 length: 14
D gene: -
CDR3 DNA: TGCGCCAGCAGCCTAGACACCCCCTTGGCTGAAGCTTTCTTT
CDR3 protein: CASSLDTPLAEAFF

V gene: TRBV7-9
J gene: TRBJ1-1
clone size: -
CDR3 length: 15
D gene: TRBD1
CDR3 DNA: TGTGCCAGCAGCCCATGGGACAGCGACGGGTCTGAAGCTTTCTTT
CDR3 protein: CASSPWDSDGSEAFF

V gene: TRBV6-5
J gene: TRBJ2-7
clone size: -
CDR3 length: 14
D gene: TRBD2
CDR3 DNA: TGTGCCAGCAGCTACACTGCGGGAGGGGGCGAGCAGTACTTC
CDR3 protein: CASSYTAGGGEQYF

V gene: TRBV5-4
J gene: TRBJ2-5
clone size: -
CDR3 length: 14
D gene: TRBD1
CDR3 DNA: TGTGCCAGCAGCTTTGCAGGGGGCGAAGAGACCCAGTACTTC
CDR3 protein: CASSFAGGEETQYF

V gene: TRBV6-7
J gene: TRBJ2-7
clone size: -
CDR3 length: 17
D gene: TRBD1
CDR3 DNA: TGTGCCAGCAGTTACCACACGTACAGGGGAGTCACTTACGAGCAGTACTTC
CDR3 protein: CASSYHTYRGVTYEQYF

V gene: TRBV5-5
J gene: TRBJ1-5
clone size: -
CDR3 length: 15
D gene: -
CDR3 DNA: TGTGCCAGCAGCTTGGAGGGAAATAGCAATCAGCCCCAGCATTTT
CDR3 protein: CASSLEGNSNQPQHF

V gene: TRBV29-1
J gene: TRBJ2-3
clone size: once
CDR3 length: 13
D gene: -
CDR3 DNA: TGCAGCGTTGAAGAGTTGGGTATGGATACGCAGTATTTT
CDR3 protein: CSVEELGMDTQYF

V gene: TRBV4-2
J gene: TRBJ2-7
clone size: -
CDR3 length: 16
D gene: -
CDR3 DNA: TGTGCCAGCAGCTTATTTCTGGACCAGAACTCCTACGAGCAGTACTTC
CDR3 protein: CASSLFLDQNSYEQYF

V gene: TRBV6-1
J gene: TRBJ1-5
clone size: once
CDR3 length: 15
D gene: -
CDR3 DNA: TGTGCCAGCAGTGTAAGGGAAGATTACAATCAGCCCCAGCATTTT
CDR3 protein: CASSVREDYNQPQHF

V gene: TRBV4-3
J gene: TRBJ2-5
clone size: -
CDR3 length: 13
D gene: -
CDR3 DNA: TGCGCCAGCAGCCAACGACAGCAAGAGACCCAGTACTTC
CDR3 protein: CASSQRQQETQYF

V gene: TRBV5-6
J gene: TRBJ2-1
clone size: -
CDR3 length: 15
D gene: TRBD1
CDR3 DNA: TGTGCCAGCAGCTTGTATGAGACAGGGGTACATGAGCAGTTCTTC
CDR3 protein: CASSLYETGVHEQFF

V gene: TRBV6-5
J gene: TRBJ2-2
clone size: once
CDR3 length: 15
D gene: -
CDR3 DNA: TGTGCCAGCAGTTACTTCTTTTCGAACACCGGGGAGCTGTTTTTT
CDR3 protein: CASSYFFSNTGELFF

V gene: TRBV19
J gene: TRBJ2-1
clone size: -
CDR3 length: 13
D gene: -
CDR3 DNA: TGTGCCAGTAGTAGGGGGCTCCACAATGAGCAGTTCTTC
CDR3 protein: CASSRGLHNEQFF

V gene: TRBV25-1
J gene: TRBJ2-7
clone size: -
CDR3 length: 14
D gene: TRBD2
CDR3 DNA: TGTGCCAGCAGTGACCATAGCGGGAGGGCCGAGCAGTACTTC
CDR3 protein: CASSDHSGRAEQYF

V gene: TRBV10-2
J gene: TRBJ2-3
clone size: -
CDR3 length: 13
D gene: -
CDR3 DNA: TGCGCCATCTGGGACCTGGTCACAGATACGCAGTATTTT
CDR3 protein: CAIWDLVTDTQYF

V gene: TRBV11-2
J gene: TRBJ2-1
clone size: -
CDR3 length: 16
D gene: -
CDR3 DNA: TGTGCCAGCAGCTTCGCGTCGAGTGGGTTGTTCCGTGAGCAGTTCTTC
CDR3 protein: CASSFASSGLFREQFF

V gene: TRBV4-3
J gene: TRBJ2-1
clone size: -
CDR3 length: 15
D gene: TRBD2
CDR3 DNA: TGCGCCAGCAGCCAAGGCGGGAGCTCCTACAATGAGCAGTTCTTC
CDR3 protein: CASSQGGSSYNEQFF

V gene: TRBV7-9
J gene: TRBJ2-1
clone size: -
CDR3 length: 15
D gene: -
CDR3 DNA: TGTGCCAGCAGCCCCTCAGGGAGCTCCTACAATGAGCAGTTCTTC
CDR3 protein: CASSPSGSSYNEQFF

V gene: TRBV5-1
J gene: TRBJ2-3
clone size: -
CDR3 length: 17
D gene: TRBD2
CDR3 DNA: TGCGCCAGCAGCTGGAAAACTAGCGGGAGTAGCACAGATACGCAGTATTTT
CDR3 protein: CASSWKTSGSSTDTQYF

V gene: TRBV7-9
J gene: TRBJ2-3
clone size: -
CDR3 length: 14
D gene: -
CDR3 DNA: TGTGCCAGCAGCTTAGCTACGGTTTTGGATACGCAGTATTTT
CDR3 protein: CASSLATVLDTQYF

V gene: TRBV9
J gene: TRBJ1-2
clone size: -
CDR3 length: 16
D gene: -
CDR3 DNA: TGTGCCAGCAGCCCCTCAGCCCAGGCCCTAAACTATGGCTACACCTTC
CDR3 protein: CASSPSAQALNYGYTF

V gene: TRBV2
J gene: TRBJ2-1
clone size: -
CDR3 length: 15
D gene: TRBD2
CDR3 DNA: TGTGCCAGCAGTTCAACTAGCGGGAGAATCGATGAGCAGTTCTTC
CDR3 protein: CASSSTSGRIDEQFF

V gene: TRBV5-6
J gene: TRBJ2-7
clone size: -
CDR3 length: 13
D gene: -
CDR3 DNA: TGTGCCAGCAGCTTCGGCCAGCTCTACGAGCAGTACTTC
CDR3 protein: CASSFGQLYEQYF

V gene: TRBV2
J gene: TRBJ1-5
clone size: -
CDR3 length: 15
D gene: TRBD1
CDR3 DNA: TGTGCCAGCAGTGAATCCAGGGGGGGCAATCAGCCCCAGCATTTT
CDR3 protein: CASSESRGGNQPQHF

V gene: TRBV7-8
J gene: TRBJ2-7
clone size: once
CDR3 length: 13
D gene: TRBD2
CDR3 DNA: TGTGCCAGCGTCCTAGCGGGAGCCTACGAGCAGTACTTC
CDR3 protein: CASVLAGAYEQYF

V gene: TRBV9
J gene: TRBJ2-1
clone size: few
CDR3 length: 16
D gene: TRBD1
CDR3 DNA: TGTGCCAGCAGCGTGGGACAGCTCCTTGTTTACAATGAGCAGTTCTTC
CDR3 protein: CASSVGQLLVYNEQFF

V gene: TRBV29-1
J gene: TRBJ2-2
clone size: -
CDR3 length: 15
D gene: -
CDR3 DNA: TGCAGCGTTGAGTGGGCCGAATATGACACCGGGGAGCTGTTTTTT
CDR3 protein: CSVEWAEYDTGELFF

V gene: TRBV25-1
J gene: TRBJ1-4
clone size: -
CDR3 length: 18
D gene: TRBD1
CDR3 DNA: TGTGCCAGCAGTGCAAGGGGGCTTGTCCGGGACAGCGAAGGGAAACTGTTTTTT
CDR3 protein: CASSARGLVRDSEGKLFF

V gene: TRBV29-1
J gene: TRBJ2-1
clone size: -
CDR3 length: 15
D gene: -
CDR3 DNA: TGCAGCGTTGAAAACTACCGCAGCTCCTACAATGAGCAGTTCTTC
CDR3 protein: CSVENYRSSYNEQFF

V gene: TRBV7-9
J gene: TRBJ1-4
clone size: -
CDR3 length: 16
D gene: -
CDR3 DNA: TGTGCCAGCAGCTTAGGAGGGGGAAAACGCCATGAAAAACTGTTTTTT
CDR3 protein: CASSLGGGKRHEKLFF

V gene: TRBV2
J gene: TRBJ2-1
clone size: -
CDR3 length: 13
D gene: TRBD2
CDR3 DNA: TGTGCCAGCAGTCTAGCGGGAGCGATTGAGCAGTTCTTC
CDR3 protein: CASSLAGAIEQFF

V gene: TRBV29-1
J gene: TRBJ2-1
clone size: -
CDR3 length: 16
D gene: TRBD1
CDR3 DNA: TGCAGCGTTCAGCGACCGGGACAGGTGAACTACAATGAGCAGTTCTTC
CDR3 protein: CSVQRPGQVNYNEQFF

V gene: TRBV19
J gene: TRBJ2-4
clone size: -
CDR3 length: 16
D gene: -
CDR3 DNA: TGTGCCAGTAGTCACCCAACAGTACTAGCCAAAAACATTCAGTACTTC
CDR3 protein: CASSHPTVLAKNIQYF

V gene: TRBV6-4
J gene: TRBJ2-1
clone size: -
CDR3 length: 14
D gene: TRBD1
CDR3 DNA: TGTGCCAGCAGTGCGGGACAGGGGTACAATGAGCAGTTCTTC
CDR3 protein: CASSAGQGYNEQFF

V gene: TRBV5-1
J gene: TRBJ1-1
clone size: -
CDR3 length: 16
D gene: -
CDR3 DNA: TGCGCCAGCAGCCAGAGGTTAGACAGTGGTAACACTGAAGCTTTCTTT
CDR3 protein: CASSQRLDSGNTEAFF